Following are 4 T cell receptor beta chains from one sample sequenced in a study of blood T cell repertoires in COVID-19. Produced via immunoSEQ multiplex PCR; TCRdb's table is partial and in-frame only. The table records 280,000 or so clones, approximately 89% of them present only once. The sequenced sample was peripheral blood. These receptors were taken from a young woman who had recovered from COVID-19.

This clone has just a few counts. The gene calls are TRBV19 and TRBJ2-7; D might be TRBD1 (5 bases). The germline gives CDR1 LNHDA, CDR2 SQIVND (reference sequence). V dropped 6 bases and J dropped 1 base, with 16 bases sitting between them. This CDR3 is 15 amino acids long. CDR3 nucleotide sequence: TGTGCCAGTAGCCCCTCAGGGTGGAGTTCCTACGAGCAGTACTTC. Translating it yields CASSPSGWSSYEQYF.

This chain links TRBV28 with TRBJ1-6; no definite D call. CDR3 length equals 12 residues. V dropped 2 bases and J dropped 10 bases, with 6 bases sitting between them. Germline CDR1 is MDHEN and CDR2 is SYDVKM. The CDR3 protein is CASSLESSPLHF. The CDR3 DNA reads TGTGCCAGCAGTTTAGAAAGCTCACCCCTCCACTTT.

The chain links TRBV5-1 to TRBJ2-5; the match to TRBD1 covers 9 bases. The CDR3 sequence is 14 residues long. In germline, CDR1 is SGHRS, CDR2 YFSETQ. Unmatched junction bases numbered 8, after V lost 7 bases and J lost 4 bases. CDR3 nucleotide sequence: TGCGCCAGCTGTCCGGGACAGGGTGGAGAGACCCAGTACTTC. Translated: CASCPGQGGETQYF.

This chain uses TRBV2 with TRBJ1-6; TRBD1 might be the D (6 bases). The germline V gene encodes CDR1 SNHLY and CDR2 FYNNEI. This CDR3 is 15 amino acids long. Trimming removed 4 bases from V and 10 bases from J, with 17 bases in between. The CDR3 sequence is CASSVPDSGSSPLHF. In DNA form, the CDR3 reads TGTGCCAGCAGTGTCCCGGACAGTGGTTCCTCACCCCTCCACTTT. The whole variable domain, filled in from reference TRBV2 and TRBJ1-6, reads EPEVTQTPSHQVTQMGQEVILRCVPISNHLYFYWYRQILGQKVEFLVSFYNNEISEKSEIFDDQFSVERPDGSNFTLKIRSTKLEDSAMYFCASSVPDSGSSPLHFGNGTRLTVT.